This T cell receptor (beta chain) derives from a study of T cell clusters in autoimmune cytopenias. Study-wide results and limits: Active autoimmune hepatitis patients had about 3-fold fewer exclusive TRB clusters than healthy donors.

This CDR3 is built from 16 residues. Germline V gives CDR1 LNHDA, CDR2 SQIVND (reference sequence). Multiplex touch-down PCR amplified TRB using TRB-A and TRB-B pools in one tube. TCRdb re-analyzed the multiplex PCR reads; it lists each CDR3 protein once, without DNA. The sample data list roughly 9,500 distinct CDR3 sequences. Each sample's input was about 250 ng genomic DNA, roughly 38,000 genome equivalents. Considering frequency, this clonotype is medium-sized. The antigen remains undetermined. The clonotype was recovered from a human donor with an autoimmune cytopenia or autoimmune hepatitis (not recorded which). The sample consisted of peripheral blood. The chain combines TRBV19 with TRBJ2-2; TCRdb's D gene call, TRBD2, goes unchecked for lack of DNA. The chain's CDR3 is CASPGLAGGPAGELFF.